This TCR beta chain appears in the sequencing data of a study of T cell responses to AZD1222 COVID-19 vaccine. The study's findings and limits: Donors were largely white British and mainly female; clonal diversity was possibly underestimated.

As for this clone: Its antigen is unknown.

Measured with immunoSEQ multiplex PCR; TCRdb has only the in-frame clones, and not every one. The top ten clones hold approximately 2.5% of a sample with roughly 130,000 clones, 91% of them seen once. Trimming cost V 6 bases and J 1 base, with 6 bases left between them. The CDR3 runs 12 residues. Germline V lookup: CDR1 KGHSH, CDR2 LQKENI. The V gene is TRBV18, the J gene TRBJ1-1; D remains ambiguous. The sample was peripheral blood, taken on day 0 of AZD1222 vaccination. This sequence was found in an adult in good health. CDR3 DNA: TGTGCCAGCTCCGGAGGGAACACTGAAGCTTTCTTT. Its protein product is CASSGGNTEAFF.